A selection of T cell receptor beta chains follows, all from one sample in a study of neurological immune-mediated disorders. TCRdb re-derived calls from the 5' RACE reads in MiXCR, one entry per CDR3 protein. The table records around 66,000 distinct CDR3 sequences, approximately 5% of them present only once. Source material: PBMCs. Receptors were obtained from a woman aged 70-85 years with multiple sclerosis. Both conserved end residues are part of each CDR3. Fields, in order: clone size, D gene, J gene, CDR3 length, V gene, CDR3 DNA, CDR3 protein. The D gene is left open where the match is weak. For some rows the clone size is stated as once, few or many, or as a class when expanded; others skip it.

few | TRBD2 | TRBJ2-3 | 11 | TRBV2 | TGTGCCAGCAGTGTAGCGGGAGTAGGTTATTTT | CASSVAGVGYF
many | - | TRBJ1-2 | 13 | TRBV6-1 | TGTGCCAGCAGTGAGGGGCTCTCTAGCGGCTACACCTTC | CASSEGLSSGYTF
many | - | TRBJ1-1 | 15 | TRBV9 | TGTGCCAGCAGCCCAGGGTCTCGGGAGGGCACTGAAGCTTTCTTT | CASSPGSREGTEAFF
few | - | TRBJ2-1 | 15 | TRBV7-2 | TGTGCCAGCAGCCTGGGGGTTGGGGACCGTGGTGAGCAGTTCTTC | CASSLGVGDRGEQFF
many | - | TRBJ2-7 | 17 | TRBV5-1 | TGCGCCAGCAGCCGCTCCCCGGGACAAGGATTGGCCTACGAGCAGTACTTC | CASSRSPGQGLAYEQYF
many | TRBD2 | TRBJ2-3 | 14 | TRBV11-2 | TGTGCCAGCAGAGCGGGAGGGAGCACAGATACGCAGTATTTT | CASRAGGSTDTQYF
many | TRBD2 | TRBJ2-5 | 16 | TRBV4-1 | TGCGCCAGCAGCCTACGACTAGCGGCGAACCAAGAGACCCAGTACTTC | CASSLRLAANQETQYF
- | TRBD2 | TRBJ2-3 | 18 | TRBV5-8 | TGTGCCAGCAGCTTTCCCGTGGCGACGGGAGGCCCGACAGATACGCAGTATTTT | CASSFPVATGGPTDTQYF
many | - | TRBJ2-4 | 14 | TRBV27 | TGTGCCAGCAGTTCAGACCGAGGGGCAAGCATTCAGTACTTC | CASSSDRGASIQYF
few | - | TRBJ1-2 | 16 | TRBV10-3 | TGTGCCATCAGTGAAGTGCCTCCCACGAGGTTACTTGGCTACACCTTC | CAISEVPPTRLLGYTF
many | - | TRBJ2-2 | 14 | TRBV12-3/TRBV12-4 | TGTGCCAGCAATTCCGGGGCCGGGACCGGGGAGCTGTTTTTT | CASNSGAGTGELFF
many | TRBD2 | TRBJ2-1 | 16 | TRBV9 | TGTGCCAGCAGCGCCATCGGACTAGCGTCCTACAATGAGCAGTTCTTC | CASSAIGLASYNEQFF
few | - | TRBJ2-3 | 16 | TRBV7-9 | TGTGCCAGCAGCGCCGGATCCGGGACGCCCACAGATACGCAGTATTTT | CASSAGSGTPTDTQYF
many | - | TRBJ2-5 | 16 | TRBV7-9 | TGTGCCAGCAGCTATGGCGGCCAGGGAAACCAAGAGACCCAGTACTTC | CASSYGGQGNQETQYF
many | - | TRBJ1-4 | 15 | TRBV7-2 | TGTGCCAGCAGCTTTAACCCTGTTCTTAATGAAAAACTGTTTTTT | CASSFNPVLNEKLFF
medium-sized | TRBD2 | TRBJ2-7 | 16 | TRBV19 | TGTGCCAGTAGTATTAGGGCGGGAGATATCCCCTACGAGCAGTACTTC | CASSIRAGDIPYEQYF
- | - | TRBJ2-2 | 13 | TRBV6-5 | TGTGCCAGCAGTAACGGGGATCCCGGGGAGCTGTTTTTT | CASSNGDPGELFF
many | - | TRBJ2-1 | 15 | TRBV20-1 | TGCAGTACACAAAACCGGGACACAGGTTTTTTGCGACAGTTCTTC | CSTQNRDTGFLRQFF
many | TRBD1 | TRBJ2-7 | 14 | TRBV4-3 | TGCGCCAGCAGCCAATGGACAGGGGGCTACGAGCAGTACTTC | CASSQWTGGYEQYF
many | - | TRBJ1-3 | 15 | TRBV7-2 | TGTGCCAGCAGCCAAGGACAGCTGAGCGGAAACACCATATATTTT | CASSQGQLSGNTIYF
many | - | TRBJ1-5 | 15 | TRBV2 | TGTGCCAGCAGAGGGATCAAATATAGCAATCAGCCCCAGCATTTT | CASRGIKYSNQPQHF
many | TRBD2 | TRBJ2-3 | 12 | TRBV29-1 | TGCAGCCTGGTGGGGGGGTCAGATACGCAGTATTTT | CSLVGGSDTQYF
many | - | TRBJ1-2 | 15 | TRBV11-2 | TGTGCCAGCAGCTTAGATCAGGCGGGGGTCTATGGCTACACCTTC | CASSLDQAGVYGYTF
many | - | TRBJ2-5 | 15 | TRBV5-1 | TGCGCCAGCAGCTTGGCCCTCCCAGCTCAAGAGACCCAGTACTTC | CASSLALPAQETQYF